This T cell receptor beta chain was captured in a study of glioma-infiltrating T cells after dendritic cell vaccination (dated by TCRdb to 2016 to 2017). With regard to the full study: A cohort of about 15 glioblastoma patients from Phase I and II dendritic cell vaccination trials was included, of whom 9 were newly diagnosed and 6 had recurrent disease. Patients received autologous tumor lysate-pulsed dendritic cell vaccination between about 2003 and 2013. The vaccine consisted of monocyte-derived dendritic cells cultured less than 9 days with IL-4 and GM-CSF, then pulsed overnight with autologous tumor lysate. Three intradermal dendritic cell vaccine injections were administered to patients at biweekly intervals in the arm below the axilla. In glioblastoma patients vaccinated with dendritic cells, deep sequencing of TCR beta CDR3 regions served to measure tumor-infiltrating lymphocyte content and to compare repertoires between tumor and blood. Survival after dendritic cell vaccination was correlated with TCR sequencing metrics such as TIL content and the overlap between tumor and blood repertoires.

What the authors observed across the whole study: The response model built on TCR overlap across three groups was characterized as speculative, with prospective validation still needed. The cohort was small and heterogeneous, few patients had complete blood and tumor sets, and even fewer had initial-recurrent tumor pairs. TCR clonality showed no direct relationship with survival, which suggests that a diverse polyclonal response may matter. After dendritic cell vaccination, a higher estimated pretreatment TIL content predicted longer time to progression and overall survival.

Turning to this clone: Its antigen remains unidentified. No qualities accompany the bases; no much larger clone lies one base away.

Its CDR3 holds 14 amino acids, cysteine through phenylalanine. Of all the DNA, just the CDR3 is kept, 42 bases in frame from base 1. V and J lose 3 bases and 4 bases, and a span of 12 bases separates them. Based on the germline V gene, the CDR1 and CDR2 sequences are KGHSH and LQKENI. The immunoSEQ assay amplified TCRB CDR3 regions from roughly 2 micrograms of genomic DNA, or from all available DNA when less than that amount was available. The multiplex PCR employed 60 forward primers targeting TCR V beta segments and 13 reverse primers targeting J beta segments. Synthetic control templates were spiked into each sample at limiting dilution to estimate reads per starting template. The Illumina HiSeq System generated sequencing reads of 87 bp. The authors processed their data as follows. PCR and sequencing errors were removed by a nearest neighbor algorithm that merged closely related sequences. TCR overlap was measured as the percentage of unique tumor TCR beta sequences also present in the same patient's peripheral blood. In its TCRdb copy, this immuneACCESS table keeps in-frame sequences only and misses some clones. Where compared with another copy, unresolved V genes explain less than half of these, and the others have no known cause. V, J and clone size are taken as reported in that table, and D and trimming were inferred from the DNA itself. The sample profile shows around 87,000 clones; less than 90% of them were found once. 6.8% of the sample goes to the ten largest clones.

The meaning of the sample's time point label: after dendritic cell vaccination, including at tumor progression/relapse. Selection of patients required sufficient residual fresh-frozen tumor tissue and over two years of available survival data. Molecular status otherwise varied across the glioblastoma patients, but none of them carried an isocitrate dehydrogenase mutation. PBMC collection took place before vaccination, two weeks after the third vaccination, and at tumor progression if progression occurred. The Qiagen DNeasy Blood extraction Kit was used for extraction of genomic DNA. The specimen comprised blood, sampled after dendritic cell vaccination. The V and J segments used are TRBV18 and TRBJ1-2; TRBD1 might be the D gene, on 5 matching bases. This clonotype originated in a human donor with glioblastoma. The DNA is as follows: TGTGCCAGCTCACCTGAGACAGCGACCTATGGCTACACCTTC. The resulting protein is CASSPETATYGYTF.